A single sample gave rise to the 3 T cell receptor beta chains below, sequenced in a study of T cell responses to AZD1222 COVID-19 vaccine. This table comes from immunoSEQ multiplex PCR, and its TCRdb copy is limited to in-frame clones, with some not included. The table includes fewer than 150,000 clones, around 89% detected once. Material: peripheral blood, obtained 28 days after the second AZD1222 dose. The source is an adult who received the AZD1222 COVID-19 vaccine.

V is TRBV11-2 and J is TRBJ1-2; D might be TRBD1 (5 bases). Deletions cut 1 base from V and 7 bases from J, with 13 bases between. The CDR3 sequence is 14 residues long. Per the germline V gene, CDR1 is SGHAT and CDR2 is FQNNGV. The chain's CDR3 is CASSLVREQGGYTF. The CDR3 nucleotides read TGTGCCAGCAGCTTAGTGAGGGAGCAGGGTGGCTACACCTTC.

This sequence joins TRBV7-3 and TRBJ2-1; the match to TRBD2 covers 11 bases. Germline lookup yields CDR1 SGHTA and CDR2 FQGTGA. The length of the CDR3 is 17 residues. V lost 5 bases to trimming and J lost 3 bases; unmatched junction nucleotides: 9. This chain's CDR3 is CASSPGMGTSGYNEQFF. CDR3 nucleotide sequence: TGTGCCAGCAGCCCTGGGATGGGGACTAGCGGCTACAATGAGCAGTTCTTC.

The chain joins TRBV7-6 to TRBJ2-5; weak D call: TRBD2 (5 bases). From germline, CDR1 is SGHVS and CDR2 FNYEAQ. CDR3 size: 15 residues. V shed 5 bases and J shed 4 bases, with 17 bases lying between them. The CDR3 nucleotides read TGTGCCAGCAGCCCCCGCGCGGGCCTGGGAGAGACCCAGTACTTC. Protein product: CASSPRAGLGETQYF.